Below, 18 T cell receptor beta chains from the same sample are listed, as sequenced in a study of vaccination effects on CD4 cells after COVID-19. Method: immunoSEQ multiplex PCR; TCRdb's copy keeps in-frame clones and lacks some. This table holds about 69,000 clones, roughly 80% found once. Antigen-specific CD4+ T cell clonotypes were called by their expansion after viral peptide-pool culture in ViraFEST. When around 10 days of culture had elapsed, CD4+ T cells were isolated. The participants, recipients of two vaccine doses, got either BNT162b2 or mRNA-1273. Their recognized antigens are unknown. Material: CD4+ T cells from PBMCs cultured with HCoV-OC43 spike peptides, obtained after COVID-19 vaccination. Noted subset: HCoV-OC43 spike overlapping peptide pool stimulation. These receptors came from a human donor who received a COVID-19 vaccine.

J is TRBJ1-1 and V is TRBV18; possibly TRBD1 for D (5 bases). Germline V lookup: CDR1 KGHSH, CDR2 LQKENI. This CDR3 spans 13 amino acids. The V end was cut by 5 bases, the J end by 5 bases, with 12 bases between. The CDR3 protein is CASSSAGQTEAFF. For the CDR3, the DNA is TGTGCCAGCTCATCAGCGGGGCAGACTGAAGCTTTCTTT.

This clone appeared a few times. CDR3 bases: TGCGCCAGCAGGGCCGGACAGGGGTTTGGGGAGCAGTTCTTC. Translation: CASRAGQGFGEQFF. This chain links TRBV5-1 with TRBJ2-1; 9 bases map to TRBD1. With V trimmed by 5 bases and J by 10 bases, 10 bases remained unmatched. This CDR3 has 14 amino acids. Germline lookup yields CDR1 SGHRS and CDR2 YFSETQ. Combining the CDR3 with reference TRBV5-1 and TRBJ2-1 gives the whole variable domain KAGVTQTPRYLIKTRGQQVTLSCSPISGHRSVSWYQQTPGQGLQFLFEYFSETQRNKGNFPGRFSGRQFSNSRSEMNVSTLELGDSALYLCASRAGQGFGEQFFGPGTRLTVL.

The V and J genes are TRBV3-1 (or the pseudogene TRBV3-2) and TRBJ1-1; tentatively, D is TRBD1 (5 bases). The CDR3 totals 15 residues. The V end lost 4 bases, the J end lost 2 bases, and 14 bases lay between the germline ends. CDR1 and CDR2 (germline): LGHDT, YNNKEL (reference sequence). DNA for the CDR3: TGTGCCAGCAGCCTTAACAACCGGGACAACACTGAAGCTTTCTTT. This translates into CASSLNNRDNTEAFF.

V and J are TRBV4-1 and TRBJ2-7, with 10 bases aligning to TRBD1. J was trimmed by 4 bases and V by 4 bases; bases with no gene match: 7. Germline V gene lookup returns CDR1 MGHRA and CDR2 YSYEKL. The CDR3 is made up of 15 amino acids. CDR3 DNA sequence: TGCGCCAGCAGCCTAAACCCGGGACAGGGGTACGAGCAGTACGTC. This sequence encodes CASSLNPGQGYEQYV.

The chain couples TRBV2 to TRBJ1-5; unclear D gene. V shed 6 bases and J shed 2 bases, with 8 bases lying between them. This CDR3 has 13 residues. Germline V gene sequence: CDR1 SNHLY, CDR2 FYNNEI. CDR3 protein: CASSVGGNQPQHF. For the CDR3, the DNA is TGTGCCAGCAGCGTCGGGGGCAATCAGCCCCAGCATTTT.

This clone came up once. The chain carries TRBV12-3 or TRBV12-4 and TRBJ2-2, with D tentatively TRBD1 or TRBD2 (5 bases each). V shed 11 bases and J shed 5 bases, with 15 bases lying between them. The CDR3 consists of 13 residues. DNA for the CDR3: TGTGCCCTCAAGAGGGGAAGAACCGGGGAGCTGTTTTTT. Its translation is CALKRGRTGELFF.

This clone was observed a few times. J is TRBJ2-1 and V is TRBV3-1 (or the pseudogene TRBV3-2), with D possibly matching TRBD2 (5 bases). From germline, CDR1 is LGHDT and CDR2 YNNKEL (reference sequence). The CDR3 is 16 residues long. The ends were cut back, 4 bases at V and 4 bases at J, with 17 bases in the middle. CDR3 nucleotides: TGTGCCAGCAGCCCAGAGATCGGACTGGGTTACAATGAGCAGTTCTTC. Amino acid sequence: CASSPEIGLGYNEQFF.

This clone was seen more than once but under ten times. The chain links TRBV5-1 to TRBJ1-2; no firm D call. Germline assignment: CDR1 SGHRS and CDR2 YFSETQ. The CDR3 loop spans 11 amino acids. V was clipped by 4 bases and J by 7 bases, with 8 bases between them. The CDR3 sequence: CASSPGFGYTF. In DNA, the CDR3 is TGCGCCAGCAGCCCAGGTTTTGGCTACACCTTC.

The chain recombines TRBV23-1 with TRBJ2-7; TRBD2 aligns across 7 bases. TRBV23-1 is given ORF status, its function remaining uncertain. This CDR3 comprises 13 residues. CDR3 region: CASSQICERDWWV. The CDR3 DNA sequence: TGCGCCAGCAGTCAAATTTGTGAGCGGGACTGGTGGGTC.

The chain employs TRBV5-1 and TRBJ1-2, with D possibly matching TRBD1 (5 bases). The ends were cut back, 4 bases at V and 0 bases at J, with 13 bases in the middle. The germline gives CDR1 SGHRS, CDR2 YFSETQ. The CDR3 spans 15 residues. Here the CDR3 reads CASSGGPGSNYGYTF. CDR3 DNA sequence: TGCGCCAGCAGCGGAGGACCAGGGTCTAACTATGGCTACACCTTC.

The chain carries TRBV5-6 and TRBJ2-5; D uncertain. This CDR3 has 13 amino acids. V lost 3 bases and J lost 2, with 8 bases in between. From germline, CDR1 is SGHDT and CDR2 YYEEEE. The CDR3 sequence is CASSSGRQETQYF. The CDR3 DNA reads as TGTGCCAGCAGCTCGGGCAGGCAAGAGACCCAGTACTTC.

The genes are TRBV6-4 and TRBJ2-4; TRBD1 matches 8 bases. Germline CDR1 MRHNA, CDR2 SNTAGT. This CDR3 comprises 16 residues. The trim removed 6 bases at V and 2 bases at J, leaving 9 bases unmatched. In DNA form, the CDR3 reads TGTGCCAGCAGATGCTTCACCAGGGGGCCCAAAAACATTCAGTACTTC. Its translation: CASRCFTRGPKNIQYF.

This chain joins TRBV29-1 and TRBJ2-3, with 11 bases matching TRBD2. The junction had 8 bases not matched to a gene; V was cut back by 5 bases and J by 7 bases. The germline gives CDR1 SQVTM, CDR2 ANQGSEA. The CDR3 runs 14 residues. As DNA, the CDR3 is TGCAGCGTTCGGCTAGCGGGGGGCGTGAATACGCAGTATTTT. It is translated as CSVRLAGGVNTQYF.

CDR3 coding DNA: TGTGCCTGGAGACCGACACTTAACACTGAAGCTTTCTTT. It translates to CAWRPTLNTEAFF. This sequence joins TRBV30 and TRBJ1-1; D call uncertain. From germline, CDR1 is GTSNPN and CDR2 SVGIG (reference sequence). CDR3 size: 13 residues. Trimming took off 3 bases at V and 2 bases at J, with 10 bases between the two ends.

The CDR3 loop is CASSHLSDRGQDGYTF. The CDR3 DNA follows: TGTGCCAGCAGCCACCTCTCGGACAGGGGGCAGGATGGCTACACCTTC. This chain connects TRBV3-1 (or the pseudogene TRBV3-2) to TRBJ1-2; 11 nucleotides agree with TRBD1. Germline V gene lookup returns CDR1 LGHDT and CDR2 YNNKEL (reference sequence). CDR3 length: 16 residues. V shed 3 bases and J 6 bases; nucleotides not matched to a gene: 9.

This clone was recorded a few times. V is TRBV7-2 and J is TRBJ1-3; tentatively, D is TRBD1 (5 bases). Germline lookup yields CDR1 SGHTA and CDR2 FQGNSA. This CDR3 spans 15 amino acids. Between the trimmed V and J ends, which lost 5 bases and 0 bases, there was a span of 11 bases. Here the CDR3 reads CASSRGPFSGNTIYF. The DNA for the CDR3 is TGTGCCAGCAGCCGGGGACCTTTCTCTGGAAACACCATATATTTT.

The genes are TRBV3-1 (or the pseudogene TRBV3-2) and TRBJ1-6, with D unresolved. The V and J ends lost 4 bases and 5 bases respectively, with 9 bases between them. In germline, CDR1 is LGHDT, CDR2 YNNKEL (reference sequence). This CDR3 spans 14 amino acids. CDR3 loop: CASSLQVNNSPLHF. The CDR3 region has the DNA TGTGCCAGCAGCCTGCAGGTGAATAATTCACCCCTCCACTTT.

CDR3 residues: CASQDRVAPNTEAFF. The CDR3 DNA follows: TGTGCCAGTCAGGACAGGGTCGCCCCTAACACTGAAGCTTTCTTT. The chain is built from TRBV18 and TRBJ1-1; TRBD1 aligns across 8 bases. J gave up 2 bases and V 9 bases, and 11 bases lay outside the gene matches. The germline gives CDR1 KGHSH, CDR2 LQKENI. This CDR3 spans 15 amino acids. Looking up the rest from reference TRBV18 and TRBJ1-1 gives the full variable domain: NAGVMQNPRHLVRRRGQEARLRCSPMKGHSHVYWYRQLPEEGLKFMVYLQKENIIDESGMPKERFSAEFPKEGPSILRIQQVVRGDSAAYFCASQDRVAPNTEAFFGQGTRLTVV.